These 6 T cell receptor beta chains were all obtained from the same sample, sequenced in a study of cytomegalovirus exposure and HLA in healthy donors. Sequencing was performed with immunoSEQ multiplex PCR; in TCRdb, only in-frame clones are kept and a portion is missing. The sample includes about 150,000 clones, about 88% of them seen just once. The material sequenced was PBMCs. The receptors come from a man between 18 and 35 years old in good health and CMV-seropositive.

This chain uses TRBV6-1 with TRBJ2-2, with a tentative D call TRBD1 (6 bases). V was pared by 3 bases and J by 3 bases, with 8 bases between. CDR1 and CDR2 from the germline V gene are MNHNS and SASEGT. The CDR3 sequence is 14 residues long. CDR3 coding DNA: TGTGCCAGCAGTGATAGGGGGTACACCGGGGAGCTGTTTTTT. Translation gives CASSDRGYTGELFF.

This chain uses TRBV5-1 with TRBJ2-3; weak D call: TRBD1 (6 bases). Trimming pared 3 bases from V and 0 bases from J, leaving 11 bases between. This CDR3 contains 15 residues. Germline V gene sequence: CDR1 SGHRS, CDR2 YFSETQ. This CDR3 is CASSSTGSSTDTQYF. For the CDR3, the DNA is TGCGCCAGCAGCTCCACAGGGTCTAGCACAGATACGCAGTATTTT.

The gene calls are TRBV7-9 and TRBJ2-5, with TRBD2 identical over 9 bases. Looked up from germline, CDR1 is SEHNR and CDR2 is FQNEAQ (reference sequence). The CDR3 length is 16 residues. Trimming removed 4 bases from V and 1 base from J; junction bases left unmatched: 7. The DNA for the CDR3 is TGTGCCAGCAGCTCCATAGCGGGGGTTATCCAAGAGACCCAGTACTTC. It yields the protein CASSSIAGVIQETQYF.

The V call is TRBV27, the J call TRBJ2-3; 11 bases align to TRBD2. This CDR3 is built from 16 residues. V shed 6 bases, J shed 3 bases, and the junction held 8 bases outside the gene matches. Germline V gene lookup returns CDR1 MNHEY and CDR2 SMNVEV (reference sequence). The CDR3 region is CASRSSGGLGTDTQYF. Written as DNA, the CDR3 is TGTGCCAGCAGATCTAGCGGGGGGCTAGGTACAGATACGCAGTATTTT.

V usage is TRBV5-4 and J usage is TRBJ2-1, with 8 bases fitting TRBD1. CDR3 length: 14 residues. Trimming cost V 4 bases and J 5 bases; bases outside gene matches: 5. Germline CDR1 is SGHNT and CDR2 is YYREEE (reference sequence). Here the CDR3 DNA reads TGTGCCAGCAGCCCGGTGACAGGGGACAATGAGCAGTTCTTC. Protein sequence: CASSPVTGDNEQFF.

The chain combines TRBV7-2 with TRBJ1-3; TRBD1 agrees at 7 bases. V was clipped by 8 bases and J by 5 bases; unmatched bases: 6. This CDR3 is built from 13 residues. Germline V CDR1 and CDR2: SGHTA, FQGNSA. The CDR3 coding sequence is TGTGCCAGCGGCCCGACAGGGCGAAACACCATATATTTT. This encodes CASGPTGRNTIYF.